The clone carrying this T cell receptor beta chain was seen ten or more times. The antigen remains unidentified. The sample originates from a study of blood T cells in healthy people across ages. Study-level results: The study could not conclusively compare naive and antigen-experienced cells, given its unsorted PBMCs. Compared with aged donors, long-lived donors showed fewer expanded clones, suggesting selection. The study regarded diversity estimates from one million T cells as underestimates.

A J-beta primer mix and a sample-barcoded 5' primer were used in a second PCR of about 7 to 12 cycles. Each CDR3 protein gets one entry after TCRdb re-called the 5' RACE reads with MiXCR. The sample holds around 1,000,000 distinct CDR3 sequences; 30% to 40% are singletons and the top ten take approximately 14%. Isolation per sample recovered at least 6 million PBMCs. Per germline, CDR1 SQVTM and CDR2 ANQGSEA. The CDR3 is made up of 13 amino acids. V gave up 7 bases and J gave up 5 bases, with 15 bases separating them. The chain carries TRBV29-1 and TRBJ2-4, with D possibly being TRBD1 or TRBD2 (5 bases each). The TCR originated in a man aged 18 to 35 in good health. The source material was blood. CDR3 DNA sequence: TGCAGCGCGACCAATATGGGACAAAACATTCAGTACTTC. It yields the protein CSATNMGQNIQYF.